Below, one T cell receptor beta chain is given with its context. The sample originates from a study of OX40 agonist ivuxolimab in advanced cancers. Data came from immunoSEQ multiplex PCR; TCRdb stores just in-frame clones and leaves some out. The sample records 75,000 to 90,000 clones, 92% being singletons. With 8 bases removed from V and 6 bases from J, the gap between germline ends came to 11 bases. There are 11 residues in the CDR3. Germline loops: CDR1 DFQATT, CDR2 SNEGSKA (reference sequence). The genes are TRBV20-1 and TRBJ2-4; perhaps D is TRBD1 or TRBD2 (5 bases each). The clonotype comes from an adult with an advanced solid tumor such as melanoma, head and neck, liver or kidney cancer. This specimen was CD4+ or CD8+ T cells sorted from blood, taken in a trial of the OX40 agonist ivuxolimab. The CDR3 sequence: CSIRDVNIQYF. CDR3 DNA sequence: TGCAGTATAAGGGACGTAAACATTCAGTACTTC.